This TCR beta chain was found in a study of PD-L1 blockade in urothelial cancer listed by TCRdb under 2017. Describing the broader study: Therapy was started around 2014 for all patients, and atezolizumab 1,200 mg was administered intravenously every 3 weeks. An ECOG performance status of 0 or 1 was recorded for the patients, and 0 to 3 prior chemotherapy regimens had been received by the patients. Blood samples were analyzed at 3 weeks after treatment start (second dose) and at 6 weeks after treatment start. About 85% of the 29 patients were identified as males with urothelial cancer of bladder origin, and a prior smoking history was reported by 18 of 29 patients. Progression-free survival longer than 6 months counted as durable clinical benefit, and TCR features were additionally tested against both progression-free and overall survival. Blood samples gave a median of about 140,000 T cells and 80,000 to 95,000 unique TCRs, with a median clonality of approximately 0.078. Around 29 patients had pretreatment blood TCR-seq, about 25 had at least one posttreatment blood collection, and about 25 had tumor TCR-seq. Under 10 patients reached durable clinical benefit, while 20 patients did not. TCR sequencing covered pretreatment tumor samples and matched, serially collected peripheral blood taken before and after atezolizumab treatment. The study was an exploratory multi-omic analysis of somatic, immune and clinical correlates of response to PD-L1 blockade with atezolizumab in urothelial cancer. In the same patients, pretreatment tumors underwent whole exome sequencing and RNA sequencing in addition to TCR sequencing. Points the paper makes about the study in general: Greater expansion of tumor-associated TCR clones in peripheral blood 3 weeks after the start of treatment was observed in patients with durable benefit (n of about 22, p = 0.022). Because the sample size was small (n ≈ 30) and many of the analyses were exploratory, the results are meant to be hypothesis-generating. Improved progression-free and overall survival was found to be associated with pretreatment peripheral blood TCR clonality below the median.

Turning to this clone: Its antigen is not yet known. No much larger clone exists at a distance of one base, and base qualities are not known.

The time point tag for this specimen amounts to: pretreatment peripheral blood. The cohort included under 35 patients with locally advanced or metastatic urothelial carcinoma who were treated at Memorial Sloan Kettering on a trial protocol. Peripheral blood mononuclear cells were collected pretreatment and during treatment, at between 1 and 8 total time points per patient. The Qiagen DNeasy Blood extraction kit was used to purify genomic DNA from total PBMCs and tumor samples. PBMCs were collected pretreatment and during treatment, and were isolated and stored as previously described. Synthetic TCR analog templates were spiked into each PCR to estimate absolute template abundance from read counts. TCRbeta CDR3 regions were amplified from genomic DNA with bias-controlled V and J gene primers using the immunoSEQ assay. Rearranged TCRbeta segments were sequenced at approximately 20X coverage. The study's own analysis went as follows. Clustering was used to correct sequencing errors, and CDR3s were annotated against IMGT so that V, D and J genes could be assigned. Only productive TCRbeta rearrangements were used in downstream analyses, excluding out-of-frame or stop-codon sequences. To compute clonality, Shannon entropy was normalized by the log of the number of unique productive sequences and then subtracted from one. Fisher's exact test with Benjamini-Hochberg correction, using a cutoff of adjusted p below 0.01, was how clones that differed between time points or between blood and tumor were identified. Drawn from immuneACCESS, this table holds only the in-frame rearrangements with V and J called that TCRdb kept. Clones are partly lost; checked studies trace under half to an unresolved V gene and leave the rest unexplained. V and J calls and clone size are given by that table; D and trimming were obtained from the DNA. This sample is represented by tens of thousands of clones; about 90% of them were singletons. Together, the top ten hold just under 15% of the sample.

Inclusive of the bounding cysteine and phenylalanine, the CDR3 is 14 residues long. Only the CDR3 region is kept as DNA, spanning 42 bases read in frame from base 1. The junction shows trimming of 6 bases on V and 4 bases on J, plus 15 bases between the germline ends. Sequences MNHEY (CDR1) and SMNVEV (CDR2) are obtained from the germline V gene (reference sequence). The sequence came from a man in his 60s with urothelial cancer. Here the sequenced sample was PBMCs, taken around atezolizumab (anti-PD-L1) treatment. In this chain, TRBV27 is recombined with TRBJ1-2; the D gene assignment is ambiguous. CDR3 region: CASRLDSGPYGYTF. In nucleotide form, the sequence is TGTGCCAGCAGGCTGGACTCCGGCCCCTATGGCTACACCTTC.